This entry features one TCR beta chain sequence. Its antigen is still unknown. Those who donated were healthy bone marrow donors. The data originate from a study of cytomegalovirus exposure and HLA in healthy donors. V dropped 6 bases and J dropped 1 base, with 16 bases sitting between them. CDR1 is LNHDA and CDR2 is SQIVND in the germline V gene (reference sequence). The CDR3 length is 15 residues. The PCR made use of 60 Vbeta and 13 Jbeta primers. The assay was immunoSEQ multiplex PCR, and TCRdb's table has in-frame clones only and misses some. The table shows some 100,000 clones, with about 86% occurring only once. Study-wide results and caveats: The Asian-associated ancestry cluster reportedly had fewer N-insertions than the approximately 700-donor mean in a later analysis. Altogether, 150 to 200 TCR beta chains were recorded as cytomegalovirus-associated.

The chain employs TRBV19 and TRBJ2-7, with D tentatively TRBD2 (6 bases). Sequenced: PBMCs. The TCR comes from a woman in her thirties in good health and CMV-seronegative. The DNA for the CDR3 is TGTGCCAGTAGGAAAACCGGGACTCCTTCCTACGAGCAGTACTTC. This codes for CASRKTGTPSYEQYF. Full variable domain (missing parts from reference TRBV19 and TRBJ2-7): DGGITQSPKYLFRKEGQNVTLSCEQNLNHDAMYWYRQDPGQGLRLIYYSQIVNDFQKGDIAEGYSVSREKKESFPLTVTSAQKNPTAFYLCASRKTGTPSYEQYFGPGTRLTVT.